A selection of T cell receptor beta chains follows, all from one sample in a study of T cell changes during pregnancy in multiple sclerosis. TCRdb keeps only in-frame clones here, not all; method: immunoSEQ multiplex PCR. The sample yields approximately 40,000 clones, 92% seen once. This specimen consisted of CD4+ T cells from peripheral blood mononuclear cells, obtained in the third trimester of pregnancy. Receptors originate from a female donor with multiple sclerosis, enrolled in a pregnancy study. Each CDR3 is given with its conserved first and last residue. A D gene is named only where the DNA matches it firmly. Size tells how often a clone was seen (once, few, many) or the class of an expanded clone, and some rows leave it out.

j_gene: TRBJ2-7
d_gene: -
v_gene: TRBV5-1
abundance: -
CDR3aa: CASSFLSGGSEQYF
CDR3nt: TGCGCCAGCAGCTTTCTTTCCGGGGGTTCCGAGCAGTACTTC

j_gene: TRBJ2-5
d_gene: -
v_gene: TRBV2
abundance: -
CDR3aa: CASSLRQEETQYF
CDR3nt: TGTGCCAGCAGCCTTAGACAGGAAGAGACCCAGTACTTC

j_gene: TRBJ2-1
d_gene: -
v_gene: TRBV7-9
abundance: -
CDR3aa: CASSIGVGYNEQFF
CDR3nt: TGTGCCAGCAGCATCGGGGTCGGGTACAATGAGCAGTTCTTC

j_gene: TRBJ1-1
d_gene: -
v_gene: TRBV7-2
abundance: -
CDR3aa: CASSSTRNTEAFF
CDR3nt: TGTGCCAGCAGCTCCACAAGGAACACTGAAGCTTTCTTT

j_gene: TRBJ2-3
d_gene: TRBD2
v_gene: TRBV10-1
abundance: -
CDR3aa: CASSRLAGEADTQYF
CDR3nt: TGCGCCAGCTCTCGACTAGCGGGAGAGGCAGATACGCAGTATTTT

j_gene: TRBJ2-3
d_gene: TRBD2
v_gene: TRBV7-2
abundance: -
CDR3aa: CASSKGLAHGDTQYF
CDR3nt: TGTGCCAGCAGCAAGGGACTAGCACACGGGGATACGCAGTATTTT

j_gene: TRBJ2-1
d_gene: TRBD1
v_gene: TRBV6-1
abundance: -
CDR3aa: CASSEARYRGEQFF
CDR3nt: TGTGCCAGCAGTGAAGCGCGGTACAGGGGCGAGCAGTTCTTC

j_gene: TRBJ2-6
d_gene: -
v_gene: TRBV19
abundance: -
CDR3aa: CASKYSLSGANVLTF
CDR3nt: TGTGCCAGTAAATACAGCCTCTCTGGGGCCAACGTCCTGACTTTC

j_gene: TRBJ2-1
d_gene: TRBD2
v_gene: TRBV4-1
abundance: -
CDR3aa: CASSQETSGRPKGNYNEQFF
CDR3nt: TGCGCCAGCAGCCAAGAGACTAGCGGGAGGCCCAAGGGGAATTACAATGAGCAGTTCTTC

j_gene: TRBJ2-3
d_gene: TRBD2
v_gene: TRBV10-1
abundance: few
CDR3aa: CASSETSGGGTTLVDTQYF
CDR3nt: TGCGCCAGCAGTGAGACTAGCGGGGGAGGAACTACCCTTGTAGATACGCAGTATTTT

j_gene: TRBJ1-2
d_gene: -
v_gene: TRBV28
abundance: -
CDR3aa: CASRYGQTYGYTF
CDR3nt: TGTGCCAGCAGATATGGACAGACCTATGGCTACACCTTC

j_gene: TRBJ2-6
d_gene: -
v_gene: TRBV4-1
abundance: once
CDR3aa: CASSQDKAGGFSGANVLTF
CDR3nt: TGCGCCAGCAGCCAAGATAAGGCAGGGGGGTTCTCTGGGGCCAACGTCCTGACTTTC

j_gene: TRBJ2-1
d_gene: TRBD2
v_gene: TRBV18
abundance: -
CDR3aa: CASSRLAGASYNEQFF
CDR3nt: TGTGCCAGCTCACGGTTAGCGGGGGCCTCCTACAATGAGCAGTTCTTC

j_gene: TRBJ2-3
d_gene: -
v_gene: TRBV7-9
abundance: -
CDR3aa: CASSPQGVSTDTQYF
CDR3nt: TGTGCCAGCAGCCCCCAGGGTGTGTCCACAGATACGCAGTATTTT

j_gene: TRBJ1-1
d_gene: TRBD1
v_gene: TRBV30
abundance: few
CDR3aa: CAWTNPGQVRTFF
CDR3nt: TGTGCCTGGACCAACCCCGGACAGGTTAGAACTTTCTTT

j_gene: TRBJ2-5
d_gene: -
v_gene: TRBV29-1
abundance: -
CDR3aa: CSVDYPGVRGQETQYF
CDR3nt: TGCAGCGTTGATTACCCCGGGGTTCGGGGACAAGAGACCCAGTACTTC

j_gene: TRBJ1-1
d_gene: -
v_gene: TRBV29-1
abundance: -
CDR3aa: CSVDFDRNTEAFF
CDR3nt: TGCAGCGTTGACTTCGACAGGAACACTGAAGCTTTCTTT

j_gene: TRBJ2-5
d_gene: TRBD1
v_gene: TRBV5-4
abundance: -
CDR3aa: CASSLRTGQETQYF
CDR3nt: TGTGCCAGCAGCCTGCGGACAGGGCAAGAGACCCAGTACTTC

j_gene: TRBJ2-1
d_gene: -
v_gene: TRBV28
abundance: -
CDR3aa: CASSFVALAQFF
CDR3nt: TGTGCCAGCAGTTTTGTCGCGTTAGCGCAGTTCTTC

j_gene: TRBJ1-2
d_gene: TRBD1
v_gene: TRBV30
abundance: -
CDR3aa: CAWSKQGVVGYTF
CDR3nt: TGTGCCTGGAGTAAACAGGGGGTCGTTGGCTACACCTTC

j_gene: TRBJ1-1
d_gene: -
v_gene: TRBV7-2
abundance: -
CDR3aa: CASSRASHTEAFF
CDR3nt: TGTGCCAGCTCGAGGGCGAGTCACACTGAAGCTTTCTTT

j_gene: TRBJ1-5
d_gene: -
v_gene: TRBV2
abundance: -
CDR3aa: CASSGRDYHQPQHF
CDR3nt: TGTGCCAGCAGTGGCCGGGACTACCATCAGCCCCAGCATTTT

j_gene: TRBJ1-5
d_gene: -
v_gene: TRBV7-2
abundance: -
CDR3aa: CASSTQGNQPQHF
CDR3nt: TGTGCCAGCAGCACTCAGGGAAATCAGCCCCAGCATTTT

j_gene: TRBJ1-1
d_gene: -
v_gene: TRBV25-1
abundance: -
CDR3aa: CASSRGYTEAFF
CDR3nt: TGTGCCAGCAGTAGGGGTTACACTGAAGCTTTCTTT

j_gene: TRBJ2-7
d_gene: -
v_gene: TRBV5-1
abundance: -
CDR3aa: CASSLSVNPSYEQYF
CDR3nt: TGCGCCAGCAGCTTGTCGGTAAATCCCTCCTACGAGCAGTACTTC

j_gene: TRBJ2-7
d_gene: TRBD2
v_gene: TRBV25-1
abundance: few
CDR3aa: CASEPGRAFEQYF
CDR3nt: TGTGCCAGCGAACCCGGGAGGGCCTTCGAGCAGTACTTC

j_gene: TRBJ1-1
d_gene: -
v_gene: TRBV6-1
abundance: -
CDR3aa: CASSSGTDDTEAFF
CDR3nt: TGTGCCAGCAGTAGCGGGACGGACGACACTGAAGCTTTCTTT

j_gene: TRBJ2-7
d_gene: TRBD1
v_gene: TRBV7-6
abundance: -
CDR3aa: CASSLVLVTGSDYEQYF
CDR3nt: TGTGCCAGCAGCTTAGTCTTAGTGACAGGGTCTGACTACGAGCAGTACTTC

j_gene: TRBJ2-7
d_gene: -
v_gene: TRBV6-5
abundance: -
CDR3aa: CASSRPGTGNYEQYF
CDR3nt: TGTGCCAGCAGCCGCCCTGGTACAGGGAACTACGAGCAGTACTTC

j_gene: TRBJ2-2
d_gene: TRBD1
v_gene: TRBV19
abundance: -
CDR3aa: CASSRGQGAYTGELFF
CDR3nt: TGTGCCAGTAGTCGGGGACAGGGGGCCTACACCGGGGAGCTGTTTTTT

j_gene: TRBJ1-5
d_gene: -
v_gene: TRBV19
abundance: -
CDR3aa: CASGGAQPQHF
CDR3nt: TGTGCCAGTGGAGGAGCGCAGCCCCAGCATTTT

j_gene: TRBJ2-7
d_gene: -
v_gene: TRBV7-2
abundance: -
CDR3aa: CASSSWLGGRAYEQYF
CDR3nt: TGTGCCAGCAGCTCGTGGTTAGGAGGCCGAGCCTACGAGCAGTACTTC

j_gene: TRBJ1-5
d_gene: TRBD1
v_gene: TRBV6-5
abundance: -
CDR3aa: CASSLTGGRNQPQHF
CDR3nt: TGTGCCAGCAGTTTAACAGGGGGCCGCAATCAGCCCCAGCATTTT

j_gene: TRBJ1-5
d_gene: -
v_gene: TRBV27
abundance: -
CDR3aa: CASSSFSSEDPQHF
CDR3nt: TGTGCCAGCAGTTCCTTCTCCTCGGAGGATCCCCAGCATTTT

j_gene: TRBJ2-7
d_gene: -
v_gene: TRBV30
abundance: -
CDR3aa: CALRDKSYEQYF
CDR3nt: TGTGCCTTGAGGGACAAGTCCTACGAGCAGTACTTC

j_gene: TRBJ1-5
d_gene: -
v_gene: TRBV16
abundance: -
CDR3aa: CASSPIIDQPQHF
CDR3nt: TGTGCCAGCAGCCCTATTATAGATCAGCCCCAGCATTTT

j_gene: TRBJ2-7
d_gene: -
v_gene: TRBV2
abundance: -
CDR3aa: CASSEGTQEIYYEQYF
CDR3nt: TGTGCCAGCAGTGAAGGGACACAGGAAATATACTACGAGCAGTACTTC

j_gene: TRBJ2-7
d_gene: TRBD2
v_gene: TRBV5-1
abundance: -
CDR3aa: CASSPILALTYEQYF
CDR3nt: TGCGCCAGCAGCCCGATACTAGCGTTAACCTACGAGCAGTACTTC

j_gene: TRBJ1-2
d_gene: -
v_gene: TRBV28
abundance: -
CDR3aa: CASSLRQGGYTF
CDR3nt: TGTGCCAGCAGTTTAAGGCAGGGCGGCTACACCTTC

j_gene: TRBJ1-2
d_gene: -
v_gene: TRBV6-1
abundance: -
CDR3aa: CASSAYGQAQKGATYYGYTF
CDR3nt: TGTGCCAGCAGTGCCTACGGACAAGCACAAAAAGGGGCGACCTACTATGGCTACACCTTC

j_gene: TRBJ2-5
d_gene: TRBD2
v_gene: TRBV28
abundance: -
CDR3aa: CASSTSGRGQETQYF
CDR3nt: TGTGCCAGCAGTACTAGCGGGAGGGGTCAAGAGACCCAGTACTTC

j_gene: TRBJ1-3
d_gene: -
v_gene: TRBV11-3
abundance: -
CDR3aa: CASSTKQGSGNTIYF
CDR3nt: TGTGCCAGCAGCACAAAACAGGGCTCTGGAAACACCATATATTTT

j_gene: TRBJ1-5
d_gene: TRBD1
v_gene: TRBV19
abundance: -
CDR3aa: CASSITQGARNQPQHF
CDR3nt: TGTGCCAGTAGTATAACACAGGGGGCTCGCAATCAGCCCCAGCATTTT

j_gene: TRBJ1-2
d_gene: TRBD1
v_gene: TRBV2
abundance: -
CDR3aa: CASRDGTANGYTF
CDR3nt: TGTGCCAGCAGAGACGGGACAGCCAATGGCTACACCTTC

j_gene: TRBJ2-3
d_gene: -
v_gene: TRBV7-6
abundance: -
CDR3aa: CASSLREPGSNTDTQYF
CDR3nt: TGTGCCAGCAGCTTAAGGGAGCCGGGATCTAATACAGATACGCAGTATTTT

j_gene: TRBJ2-1
d_gene: TRBD1
v_gene: TRBV10-3
abundance: -
CDR3aa: CAISKGQEANEQFF
CDR3nt: TGTGCCATCAGCAAGGGACAGGAGGCCAATGAGCAGTTCTTC

j_gene: TRBJ2-3
d_gene: TRBD2
v_gene: TRBV5-1
abundance: -
CDR3aa: CASSPGLETDTQYF
CDR3nt: TGCGCCAGCAGTCCGGGACTAGAGACAGATACGCAGTATTTT

j_gene: TRBJ1-4
d_gene: -
v_gene: TRBV9
abundance: -
CDR3aa: CASSVSGHYDEKLFF
CDR3nt: TGTGCCAGCAGCGTATCTGGTCACTACGATGAAAAACTGTTTTTT